This note documents a single TCR beta chain sequence. V was clipped by 3 bases and J by 7 bases, with 8 bases between them. The CDR3 length is 12 residues. Germline CDR1 SGHNT, CDR2 YENEEA. The record originates from a study of blood T cell repertoires in COVID-19. Study-level background: The United States, Italy and Spain supplied acute and convalescent COVID-19 samples.

In the original workflow: Estimation of nucleated cell counts relied on the amplification of reference gene primers. This table comes from immunoSEQ multiplex PCR, and its TCRdb copy is limited to in-frame clones, with some not included. Clonal size and the V and J genes are those of that table, whereas D and trimming came from the DNA. The sample lists some 180,000 clones, about 80% seen once, with around an eighth in the top ten. The sample consisted of PBMCs or T cells enriched from blood (not recorded which). The TCR sequence derives from a man in his fifties or sixties who had been exposed to COVID-19. This sequence joins TRBV11-3 and TRBJ2-3; D gene uncertain. The CDR3 DNA follows: TGTGCCAGCAGCTTCCAGCGAAATACGCAGTATTTT. Translated, it gives CASSFQRNTQYF.